This TCR beta chain was recovered during a study of neoadjuvant nivolumab and ipilimumab in lung cancer. Germline loops: CDR1 SGHNT, CDR2 YYREEE (reference sequence). The CDR3 length is 17 residues. V was pared by 0 bases and J by 0 bases, with 4 bases of the junction left unmatched. TCRdb keeps only in-frame clones here, not all; method: immunoSEQ multiplex PCR. The sample includes some 30,000 clones, 90% of them seen just once. Source: peripheral blood, taken after neoadjuvant nivolumab, alone or with ipilimumab, at or shortly before surgery. The chain uses TRBV5-4 and TRBJ2-1; 9 bases match TRBD2. This TCR came from an adult with non-small cell lung cancer. CDR3 amino acids: CASSLGGGDLSYNEQFF. The CDR3 coding sequence is TGTGCCAGCAGCTTGGGCGGGGGGGACCTCTCCTACAATGAGCAGTTCTTC.